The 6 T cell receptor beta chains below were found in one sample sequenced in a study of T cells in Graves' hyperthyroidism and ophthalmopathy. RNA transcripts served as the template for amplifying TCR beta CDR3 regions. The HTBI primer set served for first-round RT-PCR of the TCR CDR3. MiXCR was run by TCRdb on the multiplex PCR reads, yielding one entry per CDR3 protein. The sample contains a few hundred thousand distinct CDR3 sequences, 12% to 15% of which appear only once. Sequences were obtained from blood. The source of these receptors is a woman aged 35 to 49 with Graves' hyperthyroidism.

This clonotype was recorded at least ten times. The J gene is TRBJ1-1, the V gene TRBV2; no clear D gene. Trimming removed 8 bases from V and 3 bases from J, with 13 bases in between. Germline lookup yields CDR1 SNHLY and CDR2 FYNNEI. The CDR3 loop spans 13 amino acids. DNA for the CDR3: TGTGCCAGCGGCTATCAAAGGGACACTGAAGCTTTCTTT. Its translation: CASGYQRDTEAFF.

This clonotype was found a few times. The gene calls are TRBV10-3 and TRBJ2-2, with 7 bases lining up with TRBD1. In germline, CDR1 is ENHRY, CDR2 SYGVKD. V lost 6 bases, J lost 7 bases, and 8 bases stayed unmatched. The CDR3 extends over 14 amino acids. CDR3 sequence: CAISLQGDVGELFF. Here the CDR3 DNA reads TGTGCCATCAGCCTCCAGGGGGATGTCGGGGAGCTGTTTTTT.

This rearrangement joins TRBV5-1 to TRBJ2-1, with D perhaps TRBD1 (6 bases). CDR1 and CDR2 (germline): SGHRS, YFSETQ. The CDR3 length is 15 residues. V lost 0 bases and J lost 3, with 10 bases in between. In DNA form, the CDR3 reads TGCGCCAGCAGCTTGGGAATGGACAGCTACAATGAGCAGTTCTTC. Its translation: CASSLGMDSYNEQFF.

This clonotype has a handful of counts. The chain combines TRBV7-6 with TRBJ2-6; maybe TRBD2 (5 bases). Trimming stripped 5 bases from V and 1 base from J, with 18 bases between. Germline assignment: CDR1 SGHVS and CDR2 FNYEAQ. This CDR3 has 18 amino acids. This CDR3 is CASSTLYLAGSGANVLTF. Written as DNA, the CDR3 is TGTGCCAGCAGCACACTGTATCTAGCCGGATCTGGGGCCAACGTCCTGACTTTC.

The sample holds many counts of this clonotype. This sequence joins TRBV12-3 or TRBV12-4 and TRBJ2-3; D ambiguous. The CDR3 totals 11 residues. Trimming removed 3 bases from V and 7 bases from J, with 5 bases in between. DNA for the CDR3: TGTGCCAGCAGTTTCACCTATACGCAGTATTTT. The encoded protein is CASSFTYTQYF.

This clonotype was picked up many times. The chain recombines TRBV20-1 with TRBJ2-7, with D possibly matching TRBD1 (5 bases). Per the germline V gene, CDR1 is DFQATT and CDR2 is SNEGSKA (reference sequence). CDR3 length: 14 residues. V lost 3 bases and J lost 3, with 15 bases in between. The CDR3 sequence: CSARSQRQGYEQYF. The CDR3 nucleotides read TGCAGTGCTAGGTCTCAACGGCAGGGCTACGAGCAGTACTTC.